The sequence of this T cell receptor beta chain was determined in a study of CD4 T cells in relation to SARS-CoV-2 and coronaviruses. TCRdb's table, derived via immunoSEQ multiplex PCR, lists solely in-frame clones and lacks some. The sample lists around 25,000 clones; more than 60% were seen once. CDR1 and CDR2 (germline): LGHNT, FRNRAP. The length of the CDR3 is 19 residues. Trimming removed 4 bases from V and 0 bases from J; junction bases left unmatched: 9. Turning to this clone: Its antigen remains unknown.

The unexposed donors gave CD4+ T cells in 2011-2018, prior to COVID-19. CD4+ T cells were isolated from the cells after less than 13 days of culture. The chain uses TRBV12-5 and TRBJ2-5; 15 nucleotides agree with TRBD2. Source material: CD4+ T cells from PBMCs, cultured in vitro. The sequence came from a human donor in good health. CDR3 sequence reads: CASGSLGGLAGGYQETQYF. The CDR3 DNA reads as TGTGCTAGTGGTTCCCTAGGGGGACTAGCGGGGGGATACCAAGAGACCCAGTACTTC.